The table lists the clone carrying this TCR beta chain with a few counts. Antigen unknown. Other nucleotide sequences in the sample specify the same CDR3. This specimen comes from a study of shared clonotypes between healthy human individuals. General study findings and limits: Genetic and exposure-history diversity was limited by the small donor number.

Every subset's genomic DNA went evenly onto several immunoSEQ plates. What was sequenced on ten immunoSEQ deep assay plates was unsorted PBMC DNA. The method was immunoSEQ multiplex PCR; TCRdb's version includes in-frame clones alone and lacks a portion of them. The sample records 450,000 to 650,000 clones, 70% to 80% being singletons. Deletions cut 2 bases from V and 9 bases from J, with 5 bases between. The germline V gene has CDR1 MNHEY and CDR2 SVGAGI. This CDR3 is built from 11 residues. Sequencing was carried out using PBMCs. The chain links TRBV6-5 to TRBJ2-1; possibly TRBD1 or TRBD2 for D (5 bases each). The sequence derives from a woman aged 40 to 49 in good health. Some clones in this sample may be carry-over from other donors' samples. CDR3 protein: CASSYGGEQFF. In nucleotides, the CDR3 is TGTGCCAGCAGTTACGGGGGTGAGCAGTTCTTC.